This section outlines one T cell receptor (beta chain) sequence together with its context. What it binds is not known. The data derive from a study of cytomegalovirus exposure and HLA in healthy donors. Study conclusions and caveats: Common viral pathogens were later found to be apparently linked to several of the most significant clusters.

This CDR3 has 13 residues. V was pared by 0 bases and J by 8 bases, with 13 bases between. Germline loops: CDR1 GTSNPN, CDR2 SVGIG (reference sequence). PCR used 60 Vbeta primers and 13 Jbeta primers. Using immunoSEQ multiplex PCR, the repertoire was profiled, and TCRdb retains in-frame clones only, with some absent. The sample carries some 190,000 clones, about nine tenths recorded once. The specimen was PBMCs. The source of this sequence is a boy aged 2 to 9 in good health and CMV-seronegative. This chain uses TRBV30 with TRBJ1-1; D is unclear. CDR3 coding DNA: TGTGCCTGGAGTGTACTCTCCCCGGGAGAAGCTTTCTTT. Its translation: CAWSVLSPGEAFF.